This TCR beta chain was recovered during a study of cytomegalovirus exposure and HLA in healthy donors. PCR was performed using 60 Vbeta and 13 Jbeta primers. Profiled with immunoSEQ multiplex PCR; TCRdb holds only in-frame clones, not every one. The sample includes 150,000 to 200,000 clones, approximately 80% of them seen just once. CDR3 length: 15 residues. CDR1 and CDR2 (germline): MNHEY, SVGAGI. V was trimmed by 6 bases and J by 8 bases, leaving 17 bases between them. The chain has TRBV6-5 and TRBJ1-6, with a tentative D call TRBD1 (6 bases). The sequencing sample was made of PBMCs. The clonotype comes from a man between 18 and 29 years old in good health and CMV-seropositive. CDR3 in DNA: TGTGCCAGCAGCACAGTTAAGGGGGAAGATTCACCCCTCCACTTT. This gives the protein CASSTVKGEDSPLHF.